Listed here are 29 T cell receptor beta chains from one sample, sequenced in a study of a mutant IDH1 vaccine in newly diagnosed glioma. TCRdb's copy holds only in-frame clones and misses some; the assay was immunoSEQ multiplex PCR. The sample lists approximately 92,000 clones; 80% were seen once. Time point reported: baseline, week 1 (first vaccination visit). Treatment given: pre-vaccination baseline after standard-of-care therapy. Source: PBMCs, taken from a glioma patient treated with radiotherapy, temozolomide or both. The receptors here all came from a man aged 35-49 years with glioma.

This clone has just a few counts. The genes are TRBV18 and TRBJ2-5; 9 positions match TRBD2. This CDR3 spans 18 amino acids. J lost 6 bases, V lost 0 bases, and 14 bases had no gene match. Germline CDR1 KGHSH, CDR2 LQKENI. CDR3 coding DNA: TGTGCCAGCTCACCACCGGGGGTAGCGGGAGCGTCCCGGAAGACCCAGTACTTC. It translates to CASSPPGVAGASRKTQYF.

This chain links TRBV19 with TRBJ1-6; D is ambiguous. V was cut by 7 bases and J by 1 base, with 11 bases left in between. The CDR3 spans 15 residues. Germline CDR1 reads LNHDA; CDR2 reads SQIVND (reference sequence). CDR3 amino acids: CASTLRPSYNSPLHF. CDR3 nucleotide sequence: TGTGCCAGTACCCTCCGACCGTCCTATAATTCACCCCTCCACTTT.

This clone was picked up a small number of times. The gene calls are TRBV7-9 and TRBJ1-2; D is unresolved. The CDR3 is 15 residues long. Germline V gene lookup returns CDR1 SEHNR and CDR2 FQNEAQ (reference sequence). The germline V and J ends were trimmed by 0 bases and 4 bases, with 12 bases remaining between them. The CDR3 loop is CASSLAPSFIYGYTF. The CDR3 bases are TGTGCCAGCAGCTTAGCCCCCAGTTTTATCTATGGCTACACCTTC.

The gene calls are TRBV5-4 and TRBJ2-6, with a tentative D call TRBD1 (5 bases). From germline, CDR1 is SGHNT and CDR2 YYREEE (reference sequence). V lost 1 base and J 2 bases, leaving 7 bases between the germline ends. There are 15 residues in the CDR3. DNA of the CDR3: TGTGCCAGCAGCTTGAAGGGGCCTGGGGCCAACGTCCTGACTTTC. The encoded protein is CASSLKGPGANVLTF.

DNA of the CDR3: TGTGCCAGCAGGGAATATAGACAGGGGAATAACTATGGCTACACCTTC. It translates to CASREYRQGNNYGYTF. The chain employs TRBV6-1 and TRBJ1-2; 8 bases fit TRBD1. The germline CDR1 and CDR2 sequences are MNHNS and SASEGT. CDR3 length: 16 amino acids. The J segment lost 1 base and the V segment lost 6 bases, leaving 10 bases of the junction unmatched.

In its sample, this clone was seen once. V usage is TRBV28 and J usage is TRBJ2-7; the D gene could be TRBD1 or TRBD2 (5 bases each). This CDR3 contains 14 residues. V gave up 11 bases and J gave up 8 bases, with 25 bases separating them. Germline V CDR1 and CDR2: MDHEN, SYDVKM. The CDR3 nucleotides are TGTGCCGCCAGGGCGAGGGATCATGCTACGAAGCAGTACTTC. It codes for CAARARDHATKQYF. Full variable domain (missing parts from reference TRBV28 and TRBJ2-7): DVKVTQSSRYLVKRTGEKVFLECVQDMDHENMFWYRQDPGLGLRLIYFSYDVKMKEKGDIPEGYSVSREKKERFSLILESASTNQTSMYLCAARARDHATKQYFGPGTRLTVT.

On this clone: A junction boundary mismatches the germline segment, possibly from a read error. The V and J genes are TRBV7-7 and TRBJ2-2, with D possibly being TRBD1 or TRBD2 (5 bases each). Germline lookup yields CDR1 SSHAT and CDR2 FNYEAQ (reference sequence). The CDR3 runs 14 residues. CDR3 nucleotides: TGTGCTAGCAGCCGGGACCCAAACACCGGGGAGCTGTTTTTT. Protein sequence: CASSRDPNTGELFF.

V gene TRBV13 combines with J gene TRBJ2-7; TRBD2 aligns across 11 bases. Trimming took 5 bases from V and 5 from J; bases not matched to a gene: 8. The CDR3 extends over 15 amino acids. From germline, CDR1 is PRHDT and CDR2 FYEKMQ (reference sequence). For the CDR3, the DNA is TGTGCCAGCAGCCCAACCGGGACTAGCGGTAACGAGCAGTACTTC. Protein product: CASSPTGTSGNEQYF.

CDR3 in DNA: TGTGCCAGCAGTTACCTGGGACAGAGGGATCAGCCCCAGCATTTT. This encodes CASSYLGQRDQPQHF. The V call is TRBV6-6, the J call TRBJ1-5, with TRBD1 matching over 7 bases. Trimming took 2 bases from V and 5 from J; bases not matched to a gene: 6. The CDR3 runs 15 residues. The germline CDR1 and CDR2 sequences are MNHNY and SVGAGI (reference sequence).

The V call is TRBV7-9, the J call TRBJ2-7; D is unresolved. The V end was cut by 1 base, the J end by 4 bases, with 5 bases between. The CDR3 extends over 12 amino acids. Germline V gene data show CDR1 as SEHNR and CDR2 as FQNEAQ (reference sequence). The CDR3, as DNA: TGTGCCAGCAGCTTAGGGGCTTACGAGCAGTACTTC. Residues: CASSLGAYEQYF.

The chain links TRBV6-4 to TRBJ2-7, with TRBD1 matching over 10 bases. Per the germline V gene, CDR1 is MRHNA and CDR2 is SNTAGT. This CDR3 has 13 amino acids. V was clipped by 9 bases and J by 3 bases; unmatched bases: 5. The CDR3 DNA reads as TGTGCCAGGGGGGGACAGGGGAACTACGAGCAGTACTTC. Protein product: CARGGQGNYEQYF.

The chain uses TRBV4-3 and TRBJ2-2; perhaps D is TRBD1 or TRBD2 (6 bases each). The CDR3 loop spans 15 amino acids. Germline CDR1 is LGHNA and CDR2 is YSLEER. V gave up 6 bases and J gave up 1 base, with 12 bases separating them. The CDR3: CASRGGGENTGELFF. For the CDR3, the DNA is TGCGCCAGCAGGGGGGGCGGGGAGAACACCGGGGAGCTGTTTTTT.

The chain links TRBV7-9 to TRBJ2-6; TRBD2 is a possible D gene (6 bases). The CDR3 spans 15 residues. Trimming left V 0 bases short and J 3 bases short, with 6 bases between. Germline-derived CDR1 and CDR2 are SEHNR and FQNEAQ (reference sequence). The CDR3 is CASSLAGGGANVLTF. The CDR3 bases are TGTGCCAGCAGCTTAGCGGGAGGTGGGGCCAACGTCCTGACTTTC.

The chain recombines TRBV7-2 with TRBJ2-3; 10 nucleotides align to TRBD1. Germline lookup yields CDR1 SGHTA and CDR2 FQGNSA. CDR3 size: 19 residues. The J segment lost 3 bases and the V segment lost 1 base, leaving 13 bases of the junction unmatched. The DNA of the CDR3 is TGTGCCAGCAGCTTAGGGCTCGGGACAGGGGTCTGGCTGACAGATACGCAGTATTTT. Translated: CASSLGLGTGVWLTDTQYF.

This rearrangement joins TRBV7-2 to TRBJ2-4; 7 bases line up with TRBD2. The CDR3 runs to 14 residues. After removal of 1 base from V and 6 bases from J, the junction contained 3 bases not matched to a gene. In germline, CDR1 is SGHTA, CDR2 FQGNSA. Written as DNA, the CDR3 is TGTGCCAGCAGCTTAGAATGGGGGGGAAACATTCAGTACTTC. Amino acids: CASSLEWGGNIQYF.

The genes are TRBV6-6 and TRBJ1-2; D is ambiguous. The length of the CDR3 is 12 residues. Germline V CDR1 and CDR2: MNHNY, SVGAGI (reference sequence). Trimming removed 9 bases from V and 5 bases from J, with 13 bases in between. The CDR3 DNA follows: TGTGCCAGTACAACCGGGCTTTATGGCTACACCTTC. This codes for CASTTGLYGYTF.

The chain carries TRBV18 and TRBJ2-7, with D tentatively TRBD2 (5 bases). The CDR3 totals 15 residues. In germline, CDR1 is KGHSH, CDR2 LQKENI. The V end was cut by 1 base, the J end by 7 bases, with 17 bases between. Here the CDR3 DNA reads TGTGCCAGCTCACCACTCGGGCCAGGAGGAGATGAGCAGTACTTC. It codes for CASSPLGPGGDEQYF.

This chain connects TRBV5-4 to TRBJ2-1; D unresolved. V was shortened by 0 bases and J by 5 bases, with 6 bases between the two germline ends. This CDR3 has 13 amino acids. Per the germline V gene, CDR1 is SGHNT and CDR2 is YYREEE (reference sequence). The CDR3 DNA sequence: TGTGCCAGCAGCTTGGAGGTAAACAATGAGCAGTTCTTC. Its protein product is CASSLEVNNEQFF.

For this clone: One end of the junction fails to match germline, which may point to a read error. J is TRBJ1-1 and V is TRBV5-4; 8 positions match TRBD1. The CDR3 consists of 14 residues. CDR1 and CDR2 from the germline V gene are SGHNT and YYREEE (reference sequence). The CDR3 loop is CASSLMDRATETFF. Written as DNA, the CDR3 is TGTGCCAGCAGCTTAATGGACAGGGCCACTGAAACTTTCTTT.

Remarks on this clone: The same CDR3 is also encoded by other DNA sequences in this sample. V is TRBV9 and J is TRBJ2-3; no firm D call. Germline V gene lookup returns CDR1 SGDLS and CDR2 YYNGEE. Trimming cost V 0 bases and J 0 bases, with 2 bases left between them. The CDR3 consists of 13 residues. CDR3 region: CASSVGSTDTQYF. In nucleotides, the CDR3 is TGTGCCAGCAGCGTAGGGAGCACAGATACGCAGTATTTT.

This chain links TRBV5-1 with TRBJ2-2; 9 bases fit TRBD2. Germline CDR1 and CDR2: SGHRS and YFSETQ. V dropped 0 bases and J dropped 7; count of bases not matched to a gene: 13. This CDR3 contains 18 residues. The CDR3 DNA is TGCGCCAGCAGCTTGGGAGGATCGGGACTAGCAGGAAGCGGGGAGCTGTTTTTT. Its protein product is CASSLGGSGLAGSGELFF.

This clone was seen only a few times. This chain links TRBV27 with TRBJ1-1, with 9 bases lining up with TRBD1. Germline CDR1 reads MNHEY; CDR2 reads SMNVEV (reference sequence). Trimming at V came to 6 bases and at J to 4 bases, leaving 6 bases not matched to a gene. The CDR3 runs to 14 residues. The DNA of the CDR3 is TGTGCCAGCAGGCCGACAGGGGGAGCCACTGAAGCTTTCTTT. This encodes CASRPTGGATEAFF.

The J gene is TRBJ2-3, the V gene TRBV28, with 8 positions matching TRBD2. Germline V gene data show CDR1 as MDHEN and CDR2 as SYDVKM. This CDR3 is 15 amino acids long. V dropped 3 bases and J dropped 0; count of bases not matched to a gene: 2. The CDR3 DNA reads as TGTGCCAGCAGTTTCGCTAGCGGGAGCACAGATACGCAGTATTTT. Its translation: CASSFASGSTDTQYF.

This clone was picked up many times. The chain couples TRBV2 to TRBJ1-1; D not resolved. The CDR3 covers 12 residues. The germline CDR1 and CDR2 sequences are SNHLY and FYNNEI. V shed 4 bases and J shed 5 bases, with 8 bases lying between them. The CDR3 region has the DNA TGTGCCAGCAGTGCTGGCGGGACTGAAGCTTTCTTT. Translating it yields CASSAGGTEAFF. Looking up the rest from reference TRBV2 and TRBJ1-1 gives the full variable domain: EPEVTQTPSHQVTQMGQEVILRCVPISNHLYFYWYRQILGQKVEFLVSFYNNEISEKSEIFDDQFSVERPDGSNFTLKIRSTKLEDSAMYFCASSAGGTEAFFGQGTRLTVV.

The chain is built from TRBV10-3 and TRBJ2-7; 8 nucleotides line up with TRBD1. Germline loops: CDR1 ENHRY, CDR2 SYGVKD. The CDR3 has 14 residues. V lost 10 bases, J lost 2 bases, and 10 bases stayed unmatched. CDR3 region: CATFDGQGTYEQYF. The DNA of the CDR3 is TGTGCCACGTTTGACGGACAGGGAACCTACGAGCAGTACTTC.

This clone turned up a few times. The chain employs TRBV25-1 and TRBJ1-3; perhaps TRBD1 as D (5 bases). The CDR3 sequence is 12 residues long. V was pared by 4 bases and J by 7 bases, with 8 bases between. The germline CDR1 and CDR2 sequences are MGHDK and SYGVNS. The CDR3 nucleotides are TGTGCCAGCAGTGGGACAAAGAACACCATATATTTT. Translated: CASSGTKNTIYF.

This chain joins TRBV27 and TRBJ2-2, with a possible D match to TRBD1 (6 bases). This CDR3 comprises 14 residues. V lost 6 bases, J lost 6 bases, and 14 bases lay in between. The V gene's germline CDR1 is MNHEY and CDR2 SMNVEV (reference sequence). The CDR3 DNA reads TGTGCCAGCAGGGTACTTCAGGGGTCCGGGGAGCTGTTTTTT. It specifies CASRVLQGSGELFF.

The V gene is TRBV7-3, the J gene TRBJ2-3; TRBD2 agrees at 9 bases. Germline trimming cut 5 bases from V and 6 bases from J; bases unmatched to any gene: 9. In germline, CDR1 is SGHTA, CDR2 FQGTGA. The CDR3 length is 15 residues. CDR3 protein: CASSPSGERVDTQYF. The CDR3 DNA follows: TGTGCCAGCAGCCCTAGCGGGGAGAGGGTCGATACGCAGTATTTT.

The V gene is TRBV7-2, the J gene TRBJ2-7, with D perhaps TRBD2 (7 bases). V lost 1 base, J lost 5 bases, and 15 bases lay in between. CDR1 is SGHTA, CDR2 FQGNSA, per germline. The CDR3 loop spans 15 amino acids. CDR3 loop: CASSLVRGARDEQYF. The CDR3 DNA sequence: TGTGCCAGCAGCTTAGTACGGGGGGCCAGGGACGAGCAGTACTTC.